The present entry profiles one T cell receptor (beta chain) with its context. This sample was included in a study of blood T cell repertoires in COVID-19. Study in general: Researchers got acute and convalescent COVID-19 samples from the United States, Italy and Spain. Nucleic acid was either cDNA or gDNA, and it came from T cells, B-cell-depleted T cells, or PBMCs.

Recruited during active infection, patients (from Seattle) were subsequently followed longitudinally. Authors' processing steps: Researchers report that nucleated cell counts were estimated from reference gene primer amplification. TCRdb's copy holds only in-frame clones and misses some; the assay was immunoSEQ multiplex PCR. D and trimming come from the DNA, and the V and J calls and clone size come from that table. The sample records fewer than 600,000 clones, 89% being singletons. The V end was cut by 4 bases, the J end by 4 bases, with 16 bases between. Germline V gives CDR1 MNHEY, CDR2 SVGAGI. This CDR3 comprises 15 residues.

The chain recombines TRBV6-5 with TRBJ1-2, with D tentatively TRBD1 (5 bases). Sequenced input: peripheral blood. The source is a man younger than 35 with COVID-19, enrolled during active disease. CDR3 amino acids: CASSSTGVVGYGYTF. The CDR3 region has the DNA TGTGCCAGCAGTTCCACGGGGGTTGTAGGCTATGGCTACACCTTC.